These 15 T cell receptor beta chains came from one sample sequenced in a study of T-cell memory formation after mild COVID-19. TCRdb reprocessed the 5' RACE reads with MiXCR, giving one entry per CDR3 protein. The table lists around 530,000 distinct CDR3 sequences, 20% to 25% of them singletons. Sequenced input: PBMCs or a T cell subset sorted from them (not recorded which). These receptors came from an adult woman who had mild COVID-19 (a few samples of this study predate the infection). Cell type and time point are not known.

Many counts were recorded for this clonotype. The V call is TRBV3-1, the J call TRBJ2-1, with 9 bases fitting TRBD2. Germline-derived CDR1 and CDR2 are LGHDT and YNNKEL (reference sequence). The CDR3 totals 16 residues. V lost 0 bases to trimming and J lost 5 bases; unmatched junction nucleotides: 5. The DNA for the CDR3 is TGTGCCAGCAGCCAAGATTCAGCGGGGGGTCACAATGAGCAGTTCTTC. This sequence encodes CASSQDSAGGHNEQFF.

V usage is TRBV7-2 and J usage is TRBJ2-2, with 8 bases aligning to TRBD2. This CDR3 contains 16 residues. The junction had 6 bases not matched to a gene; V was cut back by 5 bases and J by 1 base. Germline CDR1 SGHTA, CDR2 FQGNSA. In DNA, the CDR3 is TGTGCCAGCAGCCGTAGGCTAGCGGGGAACACCGGGGAGCTGTTTTTT. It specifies CASSRRLAGNTGELFF.

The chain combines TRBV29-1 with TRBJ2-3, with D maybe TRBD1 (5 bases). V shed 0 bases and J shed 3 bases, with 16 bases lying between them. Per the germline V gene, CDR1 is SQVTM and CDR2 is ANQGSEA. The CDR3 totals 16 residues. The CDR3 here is CSVEDLGQGRTDTQYF. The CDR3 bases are TGCAGCGTTGAAGATCTTGGGCAGGGCCGGACAGATACGCAGTATTTT.

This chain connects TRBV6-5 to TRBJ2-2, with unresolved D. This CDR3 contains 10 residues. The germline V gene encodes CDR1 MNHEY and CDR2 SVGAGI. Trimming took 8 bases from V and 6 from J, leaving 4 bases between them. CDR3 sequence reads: CASGSGELFF. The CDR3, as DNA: TGTGCCAGCGGTTCCGGGGAGCTGTTTTTT.

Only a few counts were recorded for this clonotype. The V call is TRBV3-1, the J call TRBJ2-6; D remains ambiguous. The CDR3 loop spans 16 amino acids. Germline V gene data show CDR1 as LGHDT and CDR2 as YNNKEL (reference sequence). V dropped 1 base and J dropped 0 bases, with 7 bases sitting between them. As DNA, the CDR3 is TGTGCCAGCAGCCAAGGACATATCTCTGGGGCCAACGTCCTGACTTTC. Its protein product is CASSQGHISGANVLTF.

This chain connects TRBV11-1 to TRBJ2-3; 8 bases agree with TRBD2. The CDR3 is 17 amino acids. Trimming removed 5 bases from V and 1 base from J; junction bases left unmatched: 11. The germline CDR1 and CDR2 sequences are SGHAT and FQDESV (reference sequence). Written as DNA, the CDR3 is TGTGCCAGCAGCCCCCGGAGACTAGCGATGGGCACAGATACGCAGTATTTT. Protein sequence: CASSPRRLAMGTDTQYF. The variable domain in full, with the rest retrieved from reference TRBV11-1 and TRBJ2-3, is EAEVAQSPRYKITEKSQAVAFWCDPISGHATLYWYRQILGQGPELLVQFQDESVVDDSQLPKDRFSAERLKGVDSTLKIQPAELGDSAMYLCASSPRRLAMGTDTQYFGPGTRLTVL.

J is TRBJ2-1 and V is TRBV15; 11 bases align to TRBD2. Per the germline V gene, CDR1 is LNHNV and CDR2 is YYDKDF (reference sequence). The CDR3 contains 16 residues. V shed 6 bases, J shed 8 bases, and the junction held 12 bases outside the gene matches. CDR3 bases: TGTGCCACCAGAACCTTTAGCGGGAGGGCCCCGGATGAGCAGTTCTTC. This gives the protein CATRTFSGRAPDEQFF. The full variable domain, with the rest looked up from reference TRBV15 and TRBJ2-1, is DAMVIQNPRYQVTQFGKPVTLSCSQTLNHNVMYWYQQKSSQAPKLLFHYYDKDFNNEADTPDNFQSRRPNTSFCFLDIRSPGLGDTAMYLCATRTFSGRAPDEQFFGPGTRLTVL.

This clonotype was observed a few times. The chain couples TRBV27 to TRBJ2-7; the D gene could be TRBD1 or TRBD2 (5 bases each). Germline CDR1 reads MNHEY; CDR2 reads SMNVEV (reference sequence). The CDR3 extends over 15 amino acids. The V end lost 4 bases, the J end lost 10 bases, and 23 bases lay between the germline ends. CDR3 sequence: CASSSPGRRTQVQYF. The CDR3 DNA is TGTGCCAGCAGTTCCCCGGGACGACGAACTCAGGTTCAGTACTTC.

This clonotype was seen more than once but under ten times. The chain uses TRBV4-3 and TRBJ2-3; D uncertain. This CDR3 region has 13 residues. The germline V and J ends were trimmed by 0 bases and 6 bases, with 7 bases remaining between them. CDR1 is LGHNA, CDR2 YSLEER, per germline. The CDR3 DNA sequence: TGCGCCAGCAGCCAAGACATCCGCGATACGCAGTATTTT. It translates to CASSQDIRDTQYF.

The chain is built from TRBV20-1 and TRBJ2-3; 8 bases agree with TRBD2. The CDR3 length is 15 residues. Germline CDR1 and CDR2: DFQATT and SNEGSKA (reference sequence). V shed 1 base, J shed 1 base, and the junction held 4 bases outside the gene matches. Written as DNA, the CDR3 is TGCAGTGCTAGAGGGCTGCGGGGGGGCACAGATACGCAGTATTTT. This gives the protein CSARGLRGGTDTQYF.

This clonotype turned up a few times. The DNA for the CDR3 is TGCGCCAGCAGCCAAGCCCTACTTAGATCTTCGAGCTCCTACGAGCAGTACTTC. It yields the protein CASSQALLRSSSSYEQYF. The chain is built from TRBV4-1 and TRBJ2-7; D gene uncertain. Germline V gives CDR1 MGHRA, CDR2 YSYEKL. The CDR3 has 18 amino acids. Trimming stripped 1 base from V and 0 bases from J, with 19 bases between.

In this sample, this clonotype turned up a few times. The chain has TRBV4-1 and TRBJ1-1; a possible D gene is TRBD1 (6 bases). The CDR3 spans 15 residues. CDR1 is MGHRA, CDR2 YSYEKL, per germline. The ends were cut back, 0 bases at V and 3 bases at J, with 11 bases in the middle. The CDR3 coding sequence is TGCGCCAGCAGCCAAGAAGAGGGGGTGGACACTGAAGCTTTCTTT. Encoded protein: CASSQEEGVDTEAFF.

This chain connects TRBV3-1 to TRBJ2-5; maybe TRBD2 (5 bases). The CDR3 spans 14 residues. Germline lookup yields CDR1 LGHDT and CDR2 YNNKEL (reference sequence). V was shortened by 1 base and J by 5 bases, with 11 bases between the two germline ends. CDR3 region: CASSQVGKEETQYF. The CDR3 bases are TGTGCCAGCAGCCAAGTCGGGAAGGAGGAGACCCAGTACTTC.

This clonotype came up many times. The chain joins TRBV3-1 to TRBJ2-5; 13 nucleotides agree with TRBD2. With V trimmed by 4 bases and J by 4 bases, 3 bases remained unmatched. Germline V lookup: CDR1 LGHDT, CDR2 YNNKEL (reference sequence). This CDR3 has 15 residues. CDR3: CASSLGLAGSETQYF. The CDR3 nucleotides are TGTGCCAGCAGCCTGGGACTAGCGGGGTCAGAGACCCAGTACTTC.

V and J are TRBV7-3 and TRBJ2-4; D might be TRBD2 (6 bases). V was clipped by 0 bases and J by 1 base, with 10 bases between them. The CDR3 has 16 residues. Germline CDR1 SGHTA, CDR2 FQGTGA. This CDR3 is CASSLTAGSAKNIQYF. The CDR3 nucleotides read TGTGCCAGCAGCTTAACGGCCGGGAGCGCCAAAAACATTCAGTACTTC.